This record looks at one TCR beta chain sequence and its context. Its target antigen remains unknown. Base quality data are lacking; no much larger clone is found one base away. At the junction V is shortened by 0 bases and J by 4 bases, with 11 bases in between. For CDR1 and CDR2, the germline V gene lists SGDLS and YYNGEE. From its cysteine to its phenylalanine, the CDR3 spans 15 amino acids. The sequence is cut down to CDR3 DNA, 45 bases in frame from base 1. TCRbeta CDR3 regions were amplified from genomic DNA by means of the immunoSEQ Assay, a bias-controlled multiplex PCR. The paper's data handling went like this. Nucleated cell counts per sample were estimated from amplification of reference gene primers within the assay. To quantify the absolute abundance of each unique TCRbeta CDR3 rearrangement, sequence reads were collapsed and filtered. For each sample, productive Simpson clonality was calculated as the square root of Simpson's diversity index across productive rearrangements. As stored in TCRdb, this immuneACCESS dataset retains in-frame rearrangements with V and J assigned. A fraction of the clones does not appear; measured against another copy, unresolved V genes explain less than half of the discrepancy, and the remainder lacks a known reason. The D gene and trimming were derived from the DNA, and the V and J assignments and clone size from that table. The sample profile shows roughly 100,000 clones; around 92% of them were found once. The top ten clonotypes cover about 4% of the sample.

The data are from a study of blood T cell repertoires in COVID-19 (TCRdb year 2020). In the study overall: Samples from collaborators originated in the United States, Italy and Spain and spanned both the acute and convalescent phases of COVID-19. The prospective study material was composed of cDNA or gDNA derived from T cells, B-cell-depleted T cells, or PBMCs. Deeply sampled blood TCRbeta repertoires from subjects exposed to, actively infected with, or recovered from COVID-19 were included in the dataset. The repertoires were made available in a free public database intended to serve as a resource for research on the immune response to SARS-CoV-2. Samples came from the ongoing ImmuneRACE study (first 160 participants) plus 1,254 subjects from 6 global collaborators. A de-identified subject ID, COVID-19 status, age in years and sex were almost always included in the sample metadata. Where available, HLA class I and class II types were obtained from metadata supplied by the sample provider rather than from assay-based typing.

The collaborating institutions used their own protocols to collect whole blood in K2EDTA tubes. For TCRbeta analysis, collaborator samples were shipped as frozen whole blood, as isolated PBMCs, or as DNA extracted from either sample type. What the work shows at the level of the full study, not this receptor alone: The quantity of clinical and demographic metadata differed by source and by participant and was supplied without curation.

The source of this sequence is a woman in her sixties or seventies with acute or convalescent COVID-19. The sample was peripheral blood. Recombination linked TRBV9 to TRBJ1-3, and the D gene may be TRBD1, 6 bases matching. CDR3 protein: CASSVAWGTGNTIYF. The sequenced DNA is TGTGCCAGCAGCGTAGCGTGGGGGACAGGAAACACCATATATTTT.